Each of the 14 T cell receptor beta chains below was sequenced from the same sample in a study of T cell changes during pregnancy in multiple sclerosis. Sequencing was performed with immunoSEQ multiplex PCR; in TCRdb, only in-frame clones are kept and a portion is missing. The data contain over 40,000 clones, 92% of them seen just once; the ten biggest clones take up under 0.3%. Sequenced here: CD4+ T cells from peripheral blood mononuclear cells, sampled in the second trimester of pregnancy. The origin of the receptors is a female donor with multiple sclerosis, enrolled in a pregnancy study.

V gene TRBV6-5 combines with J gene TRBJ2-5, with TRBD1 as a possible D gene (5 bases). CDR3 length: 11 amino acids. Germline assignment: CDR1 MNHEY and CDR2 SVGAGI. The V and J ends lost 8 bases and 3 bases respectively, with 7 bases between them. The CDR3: CASEGEETQYF. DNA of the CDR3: TGTGCCAGCGAAGGGGAAGAGACCCAGTACTTC.

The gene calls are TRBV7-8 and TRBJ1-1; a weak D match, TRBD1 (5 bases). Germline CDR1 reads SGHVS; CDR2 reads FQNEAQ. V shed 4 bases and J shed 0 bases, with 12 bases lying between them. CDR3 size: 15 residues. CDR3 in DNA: TGTGCCAGCAGCTCCCGCGAAGGGGTGAACACTGAAGCTTTCTTT. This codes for CASSSREGVNTEAFF. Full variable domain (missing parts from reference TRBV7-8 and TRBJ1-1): GAGVSQSPRYKVAKRGQDVALRCDPISGHVSLFWYQQALGQGPEFLTYFQNEAQLDKSGLPSDRFFAERPEGSVSTLKIQRTQQEDSAVYLCASSSREGVNTEAFFGQGTRLTVV.

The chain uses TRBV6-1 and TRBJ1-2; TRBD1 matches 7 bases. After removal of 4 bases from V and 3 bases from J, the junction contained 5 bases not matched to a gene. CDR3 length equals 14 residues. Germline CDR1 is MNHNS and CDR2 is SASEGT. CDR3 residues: CASSVHQGDYGYTF. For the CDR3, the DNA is TGTGCCAGCAGTGTACATCAGGGGGACTATGGCTACACCTTC.

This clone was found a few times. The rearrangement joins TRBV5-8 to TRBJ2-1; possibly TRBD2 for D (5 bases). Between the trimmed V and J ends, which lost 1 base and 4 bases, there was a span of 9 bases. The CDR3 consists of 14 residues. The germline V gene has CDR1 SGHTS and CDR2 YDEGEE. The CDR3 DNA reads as TGTGCCAGCAGCTTGTCGGGGTTTTACAATGAGCAGTTCTTC. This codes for CASSLSGFYNEQFF.

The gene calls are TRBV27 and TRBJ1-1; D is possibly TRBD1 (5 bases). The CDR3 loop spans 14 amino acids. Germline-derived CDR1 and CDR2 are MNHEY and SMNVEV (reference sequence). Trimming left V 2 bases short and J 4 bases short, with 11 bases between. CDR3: CASSLGQGTTEAFF. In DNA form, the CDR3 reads TGTGCCAGCAGTTTAGGGCAGGGCACCACTGAAGCTTTCTTT.

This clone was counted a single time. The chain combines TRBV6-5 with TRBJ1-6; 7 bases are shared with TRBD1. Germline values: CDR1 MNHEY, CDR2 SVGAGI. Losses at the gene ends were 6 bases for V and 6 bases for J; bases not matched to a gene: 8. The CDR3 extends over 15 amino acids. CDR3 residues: CASRRTGESNSPLHF. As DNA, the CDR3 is TGTGCCAGCAGAAGAACAGGGGAAAGTAATTCACCCCTCCACTTT.

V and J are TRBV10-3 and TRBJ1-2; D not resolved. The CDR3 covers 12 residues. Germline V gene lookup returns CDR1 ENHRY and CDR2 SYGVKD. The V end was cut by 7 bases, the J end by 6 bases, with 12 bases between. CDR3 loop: CAITREGDGYTF. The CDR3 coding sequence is TGTGCCATCACGAGAGAGGGAGATGGCTACACCTTC.

CDR3 residues: CASSDTLAGLETQYF. In DNA, the CDR3 is TGTGCCAGCAGTGACACCCTAGCGGGGTTAGAGACCCAGTACTTC. The V gene is TRBV6-4, the J gene TRBJ2-5, with 9 bases identical to TRBD2. Germline CDR1 MRHNA, CDR2 SNTAGT. There are 15 residues in the CDR3. The J segment lost 4 bases and the V segment lost 2 bases, leaving 5 bases of the junction unmatched.

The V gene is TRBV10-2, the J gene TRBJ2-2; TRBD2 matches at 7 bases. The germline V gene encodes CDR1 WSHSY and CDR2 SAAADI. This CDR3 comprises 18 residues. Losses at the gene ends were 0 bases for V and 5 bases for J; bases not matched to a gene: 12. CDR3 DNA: TGCGCCAGCAGTGAGTCGAGGGGCCCGGGGGGATCGACCGGGGAGCTGTTTTTT. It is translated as CASSESRGPGGSTGELFF.

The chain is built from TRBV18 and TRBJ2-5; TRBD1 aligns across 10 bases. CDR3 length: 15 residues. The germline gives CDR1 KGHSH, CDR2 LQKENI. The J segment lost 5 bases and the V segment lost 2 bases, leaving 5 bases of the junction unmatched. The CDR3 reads CASSPRQGAKETQYF. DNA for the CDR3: TGTGCCAGCTCACCAAGACAGGGGGCAAAGGAGACCCAGTACTTC. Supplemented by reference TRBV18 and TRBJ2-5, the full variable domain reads NAGVMQNPRHLVRRRGQEARLRCSPMKGHSHVYWYRQLPEEGLKFMVYLQKENIIDESGMPKERFSAEFPKEGPSILRIQQVVRGDSAAYFCASSPRQGAKETQYFGPGTRLLVL.

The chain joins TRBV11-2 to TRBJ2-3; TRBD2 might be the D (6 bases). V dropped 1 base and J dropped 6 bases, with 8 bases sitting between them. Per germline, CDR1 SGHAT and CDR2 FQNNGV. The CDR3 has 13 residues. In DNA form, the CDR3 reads TGTGCCAGCAGCTTAGGAGCGGGTGATACGCAGTATTTT. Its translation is CASSLGAGDTQYF.

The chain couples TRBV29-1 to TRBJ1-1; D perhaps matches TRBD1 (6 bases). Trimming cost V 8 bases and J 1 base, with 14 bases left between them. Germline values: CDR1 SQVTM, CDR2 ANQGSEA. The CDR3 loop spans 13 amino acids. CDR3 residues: CSPLDSRNTEAFF. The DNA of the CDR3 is TGCAGCCCCCTGGACAGCAGGAACACTGAAGCTTTCTTT. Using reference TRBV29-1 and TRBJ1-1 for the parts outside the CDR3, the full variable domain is SAVISQKPSRDICQRGTSLTIQCQVDSQVTMMFWYRQQPGQSLTLIATANQGSEATYESGFVIDKFPISRPNLTFSTLTVSNMSPEDSSIYLCSPLDSRNTEAFFGQGTRLTVV.

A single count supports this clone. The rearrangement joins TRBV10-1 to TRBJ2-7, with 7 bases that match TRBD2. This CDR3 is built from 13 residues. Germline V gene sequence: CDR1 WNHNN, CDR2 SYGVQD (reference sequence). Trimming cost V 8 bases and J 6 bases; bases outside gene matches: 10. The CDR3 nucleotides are TGCGCCAGCCTTTGGGGGGGTGAGAGCGAGCAGTACTTC. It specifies CASLWGGESEQYF.

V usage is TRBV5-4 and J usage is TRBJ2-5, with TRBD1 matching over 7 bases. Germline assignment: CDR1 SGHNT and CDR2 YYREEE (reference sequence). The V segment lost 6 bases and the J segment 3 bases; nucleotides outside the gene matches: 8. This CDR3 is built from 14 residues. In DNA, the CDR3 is TGTGCCAGCAACCTGGGGACAGCCAAAGAGACCCAGTACTTC. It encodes CASNLGTAKETQYF.